Sequencing of this T cell receptor beta chain was carried out in a study of a mutant IDH1 vaccine in newly diagnosed glioma. Turning to the study itself: Standard pretreatment was either radiotherapy, temozolomide, or, for most, radiochemotherapy with temozolomide. Study findings and constraints: Shifts in the top peripheral T cell clonotypes seemed unrelated to pseudoprogression. Among patients, roughly 93% showed immune responses induced by the vaccine.

As concerns this clone: Its specificity is unknown.

The time point: baseline, week 1 (first vaccination visit). Noted treatment: pre-vaccination baseline after standard-of-care therapy. Astrocytomas found in donors were new, WHO grade 3 or 4, IDH1-mutant and ATRX-lost. Profiled with immunoSEQ multiplex PCR; TCRdb holds only in-frame clones, not every one. The table shows 35,000 to 40,000 clones, with roughly 80% occurring only once. The V gene's germline CDR1 is SGHRS and CDR2 YFSETQ. V lost 0 bases, J lost 0 bases, and 7 bases lay in between. This CDR3 has 15 residues. The sample here was PBMCs, taken from a glioma patient treated with radiotherapy, temozolomide or both. The clonotype originates from a man aged 40-49 years with glioma. Some clones in this sample may be carry-over from other donors' samples. This rearrangement joins TRBV5-1 to TRBJ1-3; TRBD1 is a possible D gene (6 bases). The CDR3, as DNA: TGCGCCAGCAGCTTGGGGACAGCCTCTGGAAACACCATATATTTT. Amino acids: CASSLGTASGNTIYF.